This TCR beta chain was found in a study of blood T cell repertoires in COVID-19 (dated by TCRdb to 2018 to 2020). With respect to the entire study: The collaborator samples originated in the United States, Italy and Spain and spanned the acute and convalescent phases of COVID-19. The prospective study material was composed of cDNA or gDNA derived from T cells, B-cell-depleted T cells, or PBMCs. The repertoires were made available in a free public database intended to serve as a resource for research on the immune response to SARS-CoV-2. The samples were drawn from the first 160 participants of the ongoing ImmuneRACE study and from over a thousand subjects provided by 6 global collaborators. Subjects who had been exposed to COVID-19, were actively infected with it, or had recovered from it provided the deeply sampled blood TCRbeta repertoires that made up the dataset. Where HLA class I and class II types were available, the types were taken from metadata supplied by the sample provider, not from assay-based typing. A de-identified subject ID, COVID-19 status, age in years and sex were almost always included in the sample metadata.

Relative to germline, V is 3 bases shorter and J is 5 bases shorter, with 17 bases between their ends. From its cysteine to its phenylalanine, the CDR3 spans 15 amino acids. CDR3 DNA is the only sequence kept; it has 45 bases, read in frame from the first base. As encoded in the germline V gene (reference sequence), CDR1 is GTSNPN while CDR2 is SVGIG. On this clone: The clone's antigen remains unknown. No much larger clone exists at a distance of one base, and base qualities are not known.

The collaborating institutions used their own protocols to collect whole blood in K2EDTA tubes. For TCRbeta analysis, collaborators shipped samples in one of three forms: frozen whole blood, isolated PBMCs, or DNA extracted from either of those sample types. The immunoSEQ Assay, a bias-controlled multiplex PCR, was used to amplify TCRbeta CDR3 regions from genomic DNA. The paper's data handling went like this. Nucleated cell counts per sample were estimated from amplification of reference gene primers within the assay. Sequence reads were collapsed and filtered to measure the absolute abundance of every unique TCRbeta CDR3 rearrangement. For each sample, productive Simpson clonality was calculated by taking the square root of Simpson's diversity index across productive rearrangements. As stored in TCRdb, this immuneACCESS dataset retains in-frame rearrangements with V and J assigned. A fraction of the clones does not appear; measured against another copy, unresolved V genes explain less than half of the discrepancy, and the remainder lacks a known reason. The DNA gave D and trimming, while V, J and clone size come from that table. The sample profile shows 110,000 to 150,000 clones; 88% of them were found once. Clones ranked in the top ten supply 1.5% to 1.7% of the sample.

The research as a whole found: The amount of clinical and demographic metadata varied by source and participant and was provided uncurated.

The clonotype originates from a woman aged 60 to 75 with acute or convalescent COVID-19. Sequencing used peripheral blood. Here the chain combines TRBV30 and TRBJ1-5; there is no confident call for the D gene. The CDR3 here reads CAWSEAARGDQPQHF. The nucleotides are TGTGCCTGGAGCGAAGCGGCACGGGGTGATCAGCCCCAGCATTTT. Here the CDR3 is joined to the reference TRBV30 and TRBJ1-5 genes, and the full variable domain is: SQTIHQWPATLVQPVGSPLSLECTVEGTSNPNLYWYRQAAGRGLQLLFYSVGIGQISSEVPQNLSASRPQDRQFILSSKKLLLSDSGFYLCAWSEAARGDQPQHFGDGTRLSIL.